The T cell receptor (beta chain) under discussion was sequenced for a study of blood T cell repertoires in COVID-19. Background on the study: There were acute and convalescent COVID-19 samples, and they came from the United States, Italy and Spain. The cDNA or gDNA used as material had been derived from T cells, B-cell-depleted T cells, or PBMCs.

Authors' data handling: Reference gene primer amplification gave estimated nucleated cell counts. Clones were read by immunoSEQ multiplex PCR, and TCRdb kept only the in-frame ones, dropping some. V, J and clone size are those of that table, while D and trimming were read from the DNA. Among about 310,000 clones listed, around 87% were seen once. Germline V CDR1 and CDR2: KGHSH, LQKENI. CDR3 length equals 14 residues. Trimming shortened V by 5 bases and J by 5 bases, and 15 bases separated the two germline ends. The clonotype originates from a woman aged 45-59 years who had recovered from COVID-19. Specimen: peripheral blood. This chain connects TRBV18 to TRBJ1-1; possibly TRBD1 for D (6 bases). The CDR3 reads CASSGTGSWTEAFF. DNA of the CDR3: TGTGCCAGCTCAGGAACAGGGTCGTGGACTGAAGCTTTCTTT.